This T cell receptor (beta chain) was identified in a study of cytomegalovirus exposure and HLA in healthy donors. Study overall: Unique TCRs numbering around 85 million, obtained from HLA-typed donors, made up an early data release.

This clone was detected a few times. Germline V gene data show CDR1 as SGHNT and CDR2 as YYREEE (reference sequence). This CDR3 is built from 16 residues. Trimming removed 4 bases from V and 1 base from J; junction bases left unmatched: 8. The PCR contained 60 Vbeta and 13 Jbeta primers. The assay was immunoSEQ multiplex PCR, and TCRdb's table has in-frame clones only and misses some. The sample includes around 130,000 clones, approximately 68% of them seen just once. V and J are TRBV5-4 and TRBJ2-3; 8 bases are shared with TRBD2. This receptor was identified in a man aged 30 to 39 in good health and CMV-seropositive. Specimen: PBMCs. CDR3 in DNA: TGTGCCAGCAGCCCTCCGGCGGGAGGAGGCACAGATACGCAGTATTTT. It translates to CASSPPAGGGTDTQYF.